The clone carrying this T cell receptor beta chain showed up just once. This entry is derived from a study of blood T cell repertoires in COVID-19. Turning to the study itself: Specimens from acute and convalescent COVID-19 originated in the United States, Italy and Spain. Nucleic acid was either cDNA or gDNA, and it came from T cells, B-cell-depleted T cells, or PBMCs.

Per the study methods: Amplification from reference gene primers served as the basis for estimated nucleated cell counts. Sequencing was performed with immunoSEQ multiplex PCR; in TCRdb, only in-frame clones are kept and a portion is missing. D and trimming were read from the DNA, whereas the V and J calls and clone size are those reported in that table. The sample carries some 100,000 clones, more than 85% recorded once. Unmatched junction bases numbered 4, after V lost 1 base and J lost 4 bases. The germline CDR1 and CDR2 sequences are SGHRS and YFSETQ. The CDR3 is 15 amino acids. The rearrangement joins TRBV5-1 to TRBJ2-2, with 7 bases identical to TRBD2. Sequenced input: peripheral blood. This TCR was sampled from a man aged 55 to 70 with acute or convalescent COVID-19. CDR3 nucleotide sequence: TGCGCCAGCAGCTTGAGCGGGATTGGCACCGGGGAGCTGTTTTTT. Residues: CASSLSGIGTGELFF. Complete variable domain (other parts from reference TRBV5-1 and TRBJ2-2): KAGVTQTPRYLIKTRGQQVTLSCSPISGHRSVSWYQQTPGQGLQFLFEYFSETQRNKGNFPGRFSGRQFSNSRSEMNVSTLELGDSALYLCASSLSGIGTGELFFGEGSRLTVL.